This T cell receptor (beta chain) was identified during a study of PD-1 blockade in classical Hodgkin lymphoma. Study in general: Patients received nivolumab 3 mg/kg intravenously every 2 weeks.

Patients all relapsed after autologous stem cell transplantation, and there was variation in brentuximab vedotin exposure. Profiling relied on immunoSEQ multiplex PCR, and the TCRdb table lists in-frame clones only, not all of them. This sample has just over 14,000 clones, with around 83% found just once. Notes on this clone: Antigen unknown.

The study, taken as a whole, reports: What caused the repertoire differences, perhaps disease activity or prior therapy, remains undefined. Diversity in CD4+ TCRs, unlike that measured in CD8+ TCRs, had risen significantly by C4D1. Baseline diversity resembling that of newly diagnosed patients was seen in complete responders.

The origin of this receptor is a human donor with classical Hodgkin lymphoma. Sequencing used peripheral blood mononuclear cells (PBMCs), obtained before the second cycle of nivolumab.

Written as DNA, the CDR3 is TGTGCCAGCAGCTTACAGGGGGTCCGCAATCAGCCCCAGCATTTT. It specifies CASSLQGVRNQPQHF. This rearrangement joins TRBV5-8 to TRBJ1-5; the match to TRBD1 covers 8 bases. Losses at the gene ends were 2 bases for V and 2 bases for J; bases not matched to a gene: 3. The CDR3 is 15 amino acids. Germline CDR1 is SGHTS and CDR2 is YDEGEE.